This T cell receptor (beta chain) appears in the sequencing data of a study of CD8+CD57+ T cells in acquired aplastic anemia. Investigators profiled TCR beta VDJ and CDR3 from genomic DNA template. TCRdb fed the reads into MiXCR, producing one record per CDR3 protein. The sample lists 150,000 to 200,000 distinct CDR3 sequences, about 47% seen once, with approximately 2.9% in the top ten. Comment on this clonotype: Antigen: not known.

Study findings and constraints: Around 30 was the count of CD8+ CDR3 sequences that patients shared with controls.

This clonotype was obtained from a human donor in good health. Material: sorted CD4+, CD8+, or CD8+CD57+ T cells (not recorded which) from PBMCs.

The DNA for the CDR3 is TGTGCCATCATGGCGTCCGGGGCTGAAGCTTTCTTT. Amino acids: CAIMASGAEAFF. V gene TRBV10-3 combines with J gene TRBJ1-1; unclear D gene. CDR1 is ENHRY, CDR2 SYGVKD, per germline. This CDR3 has 12 amino acids. Trimming pared 7 bases from V and 6 bases from J, leaving 12 bases between.